Reported below is one T cell receptor (beta chain). Using immunoSEQ multiplex PCR, the repertoire was profiled, and TCRdb retains in-frame clones only, with some absent. The sample lists fewer than 45,000 clones; approximately 91% were seen once. These data come from a study of T cell changes during pregnancy in multiple sclerosis. There are 12 residues in the CDR3. Per the germline V gene, CDR1 is LNHDA and CDR2 is SQIVND (reference sequence). V dropped 3 bases and J dropped 6 bases, with 6 bases sitting between them. The chain carries TRBV19 and TRBJ2-4; D gene uncertain. The specimen was CD4+ T cells from peripheral blood mononuclear cells, collected in the third trimester of pregnancy. The receptor was derived from a female donor in good health, enrolled as a control in a pregnancy study. The CDR3 loop reads CASSIHSNIQYF. The CDR3 DNA sequence: TGTGCCAGTAGTATCCATTCAAACATTCAGTACTTC.